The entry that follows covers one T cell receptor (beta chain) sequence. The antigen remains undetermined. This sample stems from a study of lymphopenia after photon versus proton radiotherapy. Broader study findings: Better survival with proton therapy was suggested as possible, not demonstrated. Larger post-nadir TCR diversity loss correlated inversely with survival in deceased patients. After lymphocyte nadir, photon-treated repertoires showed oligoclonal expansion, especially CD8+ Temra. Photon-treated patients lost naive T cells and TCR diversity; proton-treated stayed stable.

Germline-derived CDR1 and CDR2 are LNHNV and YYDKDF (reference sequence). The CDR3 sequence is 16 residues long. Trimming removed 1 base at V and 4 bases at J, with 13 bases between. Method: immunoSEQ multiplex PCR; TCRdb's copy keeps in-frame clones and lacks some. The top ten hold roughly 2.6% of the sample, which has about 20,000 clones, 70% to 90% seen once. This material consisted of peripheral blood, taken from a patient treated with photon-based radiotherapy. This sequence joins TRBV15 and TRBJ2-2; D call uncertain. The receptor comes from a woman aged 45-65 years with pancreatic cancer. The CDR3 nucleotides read TGTGCCACCAGCAGAGGAGGTGCAGTAATCACCGGGGAGCTGTTTTTT. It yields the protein CATSRGGAVITGELFF.